The source of this TCR beta chain is a study of blood T cell repertoires in COVID-19. This CDR3 spans 15 amino acids. Losses at the gene ends were 4 bases for V and 0 bases for J; bases not matched to a gene: 3. Germline values: CDR1 SGHDN, CDR2 FVKESK. Methods used by the authors: Researchers report that nucleated cell counts were estimated from reference gene primer amplification. Generated by immunoSEQ multiplex PCR, the TCRdb table keeps only in-frame clones and is missing some. Clone size and V and J calls were adopted from that table, with D and trimming inferred from the DNA. The sample has several thousand clones, 86% seen once.

The TCR sequence derives from a human donor with active COVID-19. The donor label of this sample is uncertain. The sample comprised peripheral blood. The V gene is TRBV14, the J gene TRBJ2-1, with TRBD2 matching 7 bases. CDR3 nucleotide sequence: TGTGCCAGCAGCCCAGCGGGAATCTCCTACAATGAGCAGTTCTTC. Encoded protein: CASSPAGISYNEQFF.